This T cell receptor beta chain derives from a study of OX40 agonist ivuxolimab in advanced cancers. Background on the whole study: Ivuxolimab, which targeted the costimulatory receptor OX40 (CD134), was an agonistic, fully human IgG2 monoclonal antibody. The point of sequencing TCRbeta in the periphery was to test whether ivuxolimab changed TCR sequence diversity and drove clonal T-cell expansion. The paper reports the monotherapy dose-escalation portion (N of about 56 patients) of the phase I ivuxolimab trial. Three dose-escalation patients achieved partial responses, one with hepatocellular carcinoma and two with cutaneous melanoma. Intravenous ivuxolimab was administered to patients every 2 weeks at six dose levels: 0.01, 0.1, 0.3, 1.5, 3 and 10 mg/kg. The dose-escalation cohort was roughly 87% male with a mean age of about 54 years, ranging from about 20 to 80. Of the approximately 54 patients in dose escalation, 19 had hepatocellular carcinoma, roughly 15 had melanoma, 9 had renal cell carcinoma and 9 had head and neck cancer. Patients were allowed to have had prior anti-PD-1, anti-PD-L1 or anti-CTLA-4 therapy, and approximately 40% of the dose-escalation patients had previously received checkpoint inhibitors.

Study-wide conclusions, independent of this receptor: In partial responders in the 0.1-3.0 mg/kg groups, normalized peripheral clonal expansion was found to be among the lowest, especially among CD8+ T cells. On average, CD8+ T cells showed more expanded clones than CD4+ T cells after ivuxolimab. The antigen specificity of the clonally expanded peripheral T cells was not determined. At doses of 0.1 to 3.0 mg/kg, clonal expansion of both CD4+ and CD8+ T cells in blood was seen between baseline and week 6. Low levels of normalized T-cell clonal expansion were also seen in some patients who did not respond.

V is pruned by 7 bases and J by 5 bases, leaving 9 bases of the junction without a gene match. From a lookup of the germline V gene (reference sequence), CDR1 and CDR2 are MNHNY and SVGAGI. CDR3 length: 14 amino acids, cysteine to phenylalanine. CDR3 DNA is the only sequence kept; it has 42 bases, read in frame from the first base. Patients with a history of autoimmune disease or receiving systemic immunosuppression were excluded from the trial. Peripheral blood for TCR sequencing was collected from all dose cohorts at baseline, on cycle 4 day 1, and on cycle 7 day 1. The samples were drawn from a first-in-human, open-label, multicenter phase I dose-escalation trial of ivuxolimab. Adults with locally advanced or metastatic melanoma, renal cell, hepatocellular, or head and neck squamous cell carcinoma were enrolled in the trial. Before TCR sequencing, CD4+ and CD8+ T cells were separately sorted from peripheral blood.

Concerning this clone itself: Its antigen is currently not known. The sample holds no much larger clone one base away, and base qualities are not on file.

For sequencing of the TCRbeta CDR3 region, genomic DNA was extracted from the sorted cells. The immunoSEQ Assay was used to sequence the TCRbeta CDR3 regions. Here the immuneACCESS table is served through TCRdb, limited to in-frame sequences with V and J called. Missing clones are a known gap in these copies; in checked studies unresolved V genes cover under half, and the rest lacks a known reason. Recorded for this sample are around 37,000 clones; 88% of them occurred a single time. The top ten constitute more than 10% of the sample. The clonotype was recovered from an adult with an advanced solid tumor such as melanoma, head and neck, liver or kidney cancer. Sequencing used CD4+ or CD8+ T cells sorted from blood, obtained in a trial of the OX40 agonist ivuxolimab. The rearranged chain carries TRBV6-6 and TRBJ2-7; 9 middle bases align to TRBD1. CDR3 sequence: CASMGTGLNNEQYF. The DNA is TGTGCCAGCATGGGGACAGGGCTAAACAACGAGCAGTACTTC.